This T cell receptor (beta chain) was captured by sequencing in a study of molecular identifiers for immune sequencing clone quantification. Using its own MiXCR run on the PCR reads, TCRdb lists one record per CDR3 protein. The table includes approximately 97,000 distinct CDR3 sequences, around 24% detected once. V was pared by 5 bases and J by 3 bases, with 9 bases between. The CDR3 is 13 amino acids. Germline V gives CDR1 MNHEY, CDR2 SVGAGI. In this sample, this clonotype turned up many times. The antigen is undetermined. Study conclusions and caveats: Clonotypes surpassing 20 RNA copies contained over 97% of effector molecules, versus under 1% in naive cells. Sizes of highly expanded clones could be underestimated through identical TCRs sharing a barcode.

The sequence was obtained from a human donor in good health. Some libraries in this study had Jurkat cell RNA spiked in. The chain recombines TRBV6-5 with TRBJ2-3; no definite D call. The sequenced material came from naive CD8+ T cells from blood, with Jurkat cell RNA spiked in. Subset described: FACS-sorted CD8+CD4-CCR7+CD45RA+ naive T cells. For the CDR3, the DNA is TGTGCCAGCAGTGGTACGGAGACAGATACGCAGTATTTT. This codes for CASSGTETDTQYF.